The TCR beta chain under discussion was sequenced for a study of T cell repertoires in cytomegalovirus infection. On the study more broadly: Both CMV infection and a matching HLA type were indicated by public TCR beta signatures. Study-level points and caveats: HLA-C-restricted, CMV-specific TCR beta clonotypes were dominant ex vivo. The study identified carriers of CMV plus the relevant HLA from cumulative public TCR beta family frequency.

In TCRdb, the reads were re-called with MiXCR into one record per CDR3 protein. Here the sample spans around 490,000 distinct CDR3 sequences, 26% being singletons. In germline, CDR1 is SQVTM, CDR2 ANQGSEA. The CDR3 totals 13 residues. V shed 3 bases, J shed 6 bases, and the junction held 5 bases outside the gene matches. About this clonotype: Antigen: not known.

The sample taken for sequencing was PBMCs. The sequence was collected from a human donor in good health (CMV status not recorded). Some clones in this sample may be carry-over from other donors' samples. This chain connects TRBV29-1 to TRBJ2-3; 8 nucleotides align to TRBD2. The CDR3 loop is CSVESGRGDTQYF. The CDR3, as DNA: TGCAGCGTTGAGTCCGGGAGGGGTGATACGCAGTATTTT.